The T cell receptor (beta chain) described here comes from a study of T cells in Graves' hyperthyroidism and ophthalmopathy. Regions amplified from RNA transcripts were the TCR beta CDR3 regions. Carried out on the TCR CDR3, a first-round RT-PCR used the HTBI primer set. TCRdb reanalysed the multiplex PCR reads using MiXCR and keeps one entry per CDR3 protein. The repertoire has 400,000 to 500,000 distinct CDR3 sequences, roughly an eighth of them found once; the top ten carry 5.3%. The definition of stable Graves' hyperthyroidism was no ophthalmopathy progression within 18 months. Germline CDR1 is DFQATT and CDR2 is SNEGSKA (reference sequence). The length of the CDR3 is 12 residues. J was trimmed by 3 bases and V by 6 bases; bases with no gene match: 3. This clonotype was observed at least ten times.

The specimen was blood. J is TRBJ1-2 and V is TRBV20-1; 8 bases line up with TRBD1. The sequence came from a woman younger than 35 with Graves' hyperthyroidism. The CDR3 nucleotides are TGCAGTGCGACAGGGGACCACTATGGCTACACCTTC. Encoded protein: CSATGDHYGYTF.